Presented here are 24 T cell receptor beta chains from one specimen sequenced in a study of blood T cell repertoires in COVID-19. TCRdb keeps only in-frame clones here, not all; method: immunoSEQ multiplex PCR. The sample includes some 340,000 clones, 85% of them seen just once. Sample: peripheral blood. Receptors were obtained from a woman aged 18-35 years with acute or convalescent COVID-19.

The chain recombines TRBV6-5 with TRBJ1-6; D unresolved. V lost 2 bases to trimming and J lost 10 bases, with 12 bases between them. Germline lookup yields CDR1 MNHEY and CDR2 SVGAGI. CDR3 length: 14 amino acids. The CDR3 is CASSYVAQMSPLHF. The CDR3, as DNA: TGTGCCAGCAGTTACGTGGCCCAAATGTCACCCCTCCACTTT.

CDR3 DNA: TGTGCCAGCAGTATGGACAGTTTCTATGGCTACACCTTC. Residues: CASSMDSFYGYTF. V is TRBV6-5 and J is TRBJ1-2; D is perhaps TRBD1 (6 bases). Germline V gene lookup returns CDR1 MNHEY and CDR2 SVGAGI. Trimming removed 5 bases at V and 4 bases at J, with 11 bases between. CDR3 length equals 13 residues.

This chain joins TRBV28 and TRBJ1-5; perhaps TRBD1 as D (6 bases). Germline CDR1 reads MDHEN; CDR2 reads SYDVKM. V was trimmed by 6 bases and J by 9 bases, leaving 18 bases between them. This CDR3 is 14 amino acids long. CDR3 residues: CASSRRDTVWPQHF. CDR3 DNA: TGTGCCAGCAGCCGCCGGGACACGGTATGGCCCCAGCATTTT.

This clone was detected only a few times. The chain is built from TRBV7-2 and TRBJ2-5; 9 bases agree with TRBD1. With 3 bases clipped from V and 4 bases from J, the junction kept 3 bases outside the gene matches. Germline V gene sequence: CDR1 SGHTA, CDR2 FQGNSA. The CDR3 spans 14 residues. The CDR3 coding sequence is TGTGCCAGCAGCTTCAACAGGGGGCGAGAGACCCAGTACTTC. Protein product: CASSFNRGRETQYF.

V is TRBV5-4 and J is TRBJ2-5, with 9 positions matching TRBD2. This CDR3 has 15 residues. Germline CDR1 and CDR2: SGHNT and YYREEE (reference sequence). The V gene end was trimmed by 4 bases and the J gene end by 4 bases; junction bases not matched to a gene: 8. DNA of the CDR3: TGTGCCAGCAGCCCCCGGTCAGCGGGGGGAGAGACCCAGTACTTC. Amino acid sequence: CASSPRSAGGETQYF.

The chain employs TRBV28 and TRBJ1-4; D is unresolved. The V gene's germline CDR1 is MDHEN and CDR2 SYDVKM. The CDR3 spans 16 residues. Trimming took off 8 bases at V and 0 bases at J, with 16 bases between the two ends. The CDR3 here is CASAGVSDATNEKLFF. In DNA form, the CDR3 reads TGTGCCAGCGCCGGGGTCAGCGATGCAACTAATGAAAAACTGTTTTTT.

The chain recombines TRBV5-8 with TRBJ1-5, with no clear D. The V gene's germline CDR1 is SGHTS and CDR2 YDEGEE. V lost 6 bases, J lost 10 bases, and 26 bases lay in between. The CDR3 loop spans 16 amino acids. The CDR3 loop is CASNQAVRARSRPQHF. The DNA of the CDR3 is TGTGCCAGCAACCAGGCTGTGCGAGCCCGTTCCCGACCCCAGCATTTT.

The V and J genes are TRBV19 and TRBJ1-4; no definite D call. CDR3 length: 15 amino acids. Trimming cost V 8 bases and J 0 bases, with 13 bases left between them. Looked up from germline, CDR1 is LNHDA and CDR2 is SQIVND (reference sequence). The CDR3: CASREVHATNEKLFF. Here the CDR3 DNA reads TGTGCCAGTCGGGAGGTTCATGCAACTAATGAAAAACTGTTTTTT.

The chain is built from TRBV2 and TRBJ1-5; TRBD1 matches 8 bases. Germline values: CDR1 SNHLY, CDR2 FYNNEI. Unmatched junction bases numbered 11, after V lost 6 bases and J lost 1 base. The CDR3 is made up of 17 amino acids. The CDR3 coding sequence is TGTGCCAGCAGACTCATCACAGGGGGACGGAGCAATCAGCCCCAGCATTTT. It specifies CASRLITGGRSNQPQHF.

The gene calls are TRBV28 and TRBJ1-2; no clear D gene. CDR3 length: 14 residues. Per germline, CDR1 MDHEN and CDR2 SYDVKM. V was pared by 6 bases and J by 0 bases, with 11 bases between. CDR3: CASSPGRANYGYTF. The CDR3 DNA sequence: TGTGCCAGCAGCCCGGGGAGGGCTAACTATGGCTACACCTTC.

This clone occurred once. The chain links TRBV9 to TRBJ1-2; D remains ambiguous. The CDR3 runs to 13 residues. The V and J ends lost 4 bases and 8 bases respectively, with 15 bases between them. Germline-derived CDR1 and CDR2 are SGDLS and YYNGEE. This CDR3 is CASSPRGGWGYTF. The CDR3 DNA reads as TGTGCCAGCAGCCCGCGGGGAGGATGGGGCTACACCTTC.

J is TRBJ2-7 and V is TRBV9, with D perhaps matching TRBD2 (6 bases). The length of the CDR3 is 14 residues. The V end lost 2 bases, the J end lost 2 bases, and 11 bases lay between the germline ends. The germline V gene has CDR1 SGDLS and CDR2 YYNGEE. CDR3 sequence: CASSVGGAPYEQYF. The CDR3 DNA follows: TGTGCCAGCAGCGTCGGAGGGGCCCCCTACGAGCAGTACTTC. Full variable domain (remainder filled in from reference TRBV9 and TRBJ2-7): DSGVTQTPKHLITATGQRVTLRCSPRSGDLSVYWYQQSLDQGLQFLIQYYNGEERAKGNILERFSAQQFPDLHSELNLSSLELGDSALYFCASSVGGAPYEQYFGPGTRLTVT.

The genes are TRBV19 and TRBJ2-2; D may be TRBD1 (5 bases). V was pared by 5 bases and J by 6 bases, with 10 bases between. The CDR3 has 13 amino acids. Germline CDR1 and CDR2: LNHDA and SQIVND (reference sequence). CDR3 in DNA: TGTGCCAGTAGTCCAGGGTTTCCCGGGGAGCTGTTTTTT. It is translated as CASSPGFPGELFF. The full variable domain, with the rest looked up from reference TRBV19 and TRBJ2-2, is DGGITQSPKYLFRKEGQNVTLSCEQNLNHDAMYWYRQDPGQGLRLIYYSQIVNDFQKGDIAEGYSVSREKKESFPLTVTSAQKNPTAFYLCASSPGFPGELFFGEGSRLTVL.

V and J are TRBV10-3 and TRBJ2-2; 7 bases map to TRBD1. The CDR3 contains 15 residues. Germline assignment: CDR1 ENHRY and CDR2 SYGVKD. The junction had 8 bases not matched to a gene; V was cut back by 10 bases and J by 0 bases. The CDR3 nucleotides read TGTGCCAGCAGCGACAGGGTCGCGAACACCGGGGAGCTGTTTTTT. Protein product: CASSDRVANTGELFF.

This chain joins TRBV6-5 and TRBJ1-1; TRBD1 is a possible D gene (6 bases). V dropped 2 bases and J dropped 5 bases, with 15 bases sitting between them. CDR3 length: 15 residues. The V gene's germline CDR1 is MNHEY and CDR2 SVGAGI. CDR3 bases: TGTGCCAGCAGTTACGTTGGGGGCAGGGAAACTGAAGCTTTCTTT. Translating gives CASSYVGGRETEAFF.

This chain connects TRBV5-5 to TRBJ2-1, with TRBD2 matching 8 bases. CDR1 is SGHKS and CDR2 is YYEKEE in the germline V gene (reference sequence). The CDR3 is 15 amino acids. V was clipped by 3 bases and J by 2 bases; unmatched bases: 4. The CDR3 reads CASSSSGSAYNEQFF. The CDR3 nucleotides are TGTGCCAGCAGCTCAAGCGGGAGCGCCTACAATGAGCAGTTCTTC.

The rearrangement links TRBV18 to TRBJ2-7; possible D gene TRBD1, 5 bases. This CDR3 is built from 13 residues. The V end was cut by 0 bases, the J end by 3 bases, with 6 bases between. Per germline, CDR1 KGHSH and CDR2 LQKENI. CDR3 sequence (DNA): TGTGCCAGCTCACCACCAGGGGACTACGAGCAGTACTTC. This codes for CASSPPGDYEQYF. Supplemented by reference TRBV18 and TRBJ2-7, the full variable domain reads NAGVMQNPRHLVRRRGQEARLRCSPMKGHSHVYWYRQLPEEGLKFMVYLQKENIIDESGMPKERFSAEFPKEGPSILRIQQVVRGDSAAYFCASSPPGDYEQYFGPGTRLTVT.

A word on this clone: The junction departs from germline at one end; a sequencing error may be responsible. This sequence joins TRBV6-2 or TRBV6-3 and TRBJ2-7, with 9 bases aligning to TRBD2. CDR1 is MNHEY, CDR2 SVGEGT, per germline. CDR3 length equals 11 residues. CDR3 bases: TGTGCCAGCAGTTTGGGACTAGCCCAAAGCTTC. This codes for CASSLGLAQSF.

The table lists this clone with a count of one. The chain carries TRBV4-2 and TRBJ2-5, with 11 nucleotides matching TRBD2. This CDR3 has 18 amino acids. The ends lost 0 bases at V and 5 bases at J; junction bases unmatched: 11. CDR1 LGHNA and CDR2 YNFKEQ come from the germline V gene. CDR3 loop: CASSQDAGTSGAWETQYF. The DNA of the CDR3 is TGTGCCAGCAGCCAAGATGCCGGGACTAGCGGTGCGTGGGAGACCCAGTACTTC.

This chain joins TRBV6-5 and TRBJ2-1; 10 nucleotides agree with TRBD2. This CDR3 comprises 15 residues. V was clipped by 6 bases and J by 5 bases; unmatched bases: 7. Per the germline V gene, CDR1 is MNHEY and CDR2 is SVGAGI. CDR3 residues: CASRLAGGGDNEQFF. The CDR3 region has the DNA TGTGCCAGCAGATTAGCGGGAGGAGGGGACAATGAGCAGTTCTTC.

The V and J genes are TRBV28 and TRBJ2-2, with D perhaps TRBD2 (6 bases). CDR3 length: 15 amino acids. Germline CDR1 and CDR2: MDHEN and SYDVKM. V lost 4 bases to trimming and J lost 4 bases, with 13 bases between them. The CDR3 bases are TGTGCCAGCAGTTCCGGACTACCTACCACCGGGGAGCTGTTTTTT. It translates to CASSSGLPTTGELFF.

V usage is TRBV5-8 and J usage is TRBJ1-1; 7 bases are a match to TRBD1. Germline V gene data show CDR1 as SGHTS and CDR2 as YDEGEE. The CDR3 extends over 16 amino acids. The V segment lost 3 bases and the J segment 0 bases; nucleotides outside the gene matches: 8. The CDR3 nucleotides are TGTGCCAGCAGCTGGGGACAGTCTTTTATGAACACTGAAGCTTTCTTT. This sequence encodes CASSWGQSFMNTEAFF.

The chain employs TRBV9 and TRBJ2-3; 9 nucleotides align to TRBD2. V was pared by 3 bases and J by 4 bases, with 6 bases of the junction left unmatched. This CDR3 contains 15 residues. CDR1 and CDR2 (germline): SGDLS, YYNGEE. The CDR3 sequence is CASSGGLALSDTQYF. CDR3 DNA: TGTGCCAGCAGCGGCGGACTAGCGCTGTCAGATACGCAGTATTTT.

The chain combines TRBV5-8 with TRBJ2-7; maybe TRBD1 (5 bases). Trimming pared 2 bases from V and 2 bases from J, leaving 8 bases between. CDR3 length: 13 residues. In germline, CDR1 is SGHTS, CDR2 YDEGEE. CDR3 DNA sequence: TGTGCCAGCAGCTTAGGGGTCCCCTACGAGCAGTACTTC. Residues: CASSLGVPYEQYF.